Included here is one T cell receptor beta chain sequence, with context. This specimen belongs to a study of blood T cell repertoires in COVID-19. About the research overall: Sites in the United States, Italy and Spain provided acute and convalescent COVID-19 samples. T cells, B-cell-depleted T cells, or PBMCs provided the cDNA or gDNA that served as material.

V shed 2 bases and J 7 bases; nucleotides not matched to a gene: 10. Germline CDR1 is LGHDT and CDR2 is YNNKEL (reference sequence). The CDR3 extends over 15 amino acids. Generated by immunoSEQ multiplex PCR, the TCRdb table keeps only in-frame clones and is missing some. The data show roughly 350,000 clones, around 91% seen once. Material: peripheral blood. The genes are TRBV3-1 (or the pseudogene TRBV3-2) and TRBJ1-2, with TRBD1 matching 7 bases. The sequence derives from a woman under 30 who had recovered from COVID-19. DNA of the CDR3: TGTGCCAGCAGCCAAACGCCGACAGGGTCTACTGGCTACACCTTC. It is translated as CASSQTPTGSTGYTF.